The present T cell receptor (beta chain) was sequenced within a study of CD8 T cells in ankylosing spondylitis. Study-wide points: Ankylosing spondylitis blood appeared to carry a characteristic TCR beta motif of fewer than 10 highly homologous variants. Peripheral blood samples showed relatively rare disease-linked clones, and these clones were CD8+. Certain motif variants had earlier been reported in reactive arthritis synovial fluid and blood. Reportedly, matched ankylosing spondylitis synovial fluid was significantly enriched for disease-linked clones.

CDR3 length equals 16 residues. V lost 4 bases to trimming and J lost 6 bases; unmatched junction nucleotides: 6. Germline V CDR1 and CDR2: SGHRS, YFSETQ. A note on this clonotype: Its antigen is not identified.

TCRdb ran MiXCR on the 5' RACE reads and lists one entry per CDR3 protein. The sample yields a few hundred thousand distinct CDR3 sequences, approximately 20% seen once. The V gene is TRBV5-1, the J gene TRBJ2-2, with 13 bases matching TRBD2. Sequenced material: blood, either unsorted or a sorted T cell fraction (not recorded which). The receptor comes from a male donor with ankylosing spondylitis. CDR3 sequence (DNA): TGCGCCAGCAGCGGAACTAGCGGGAGGGGCCCCGGGGAGCTGTTTTTT. Amino acids: CASSGTSGRGPGELFF.